This section outlines one T cell receptor (beta chain) sequence together with its context. The data were taken from a study of CD8+ T cells in alopecia areata. As for the study in general: Tofacitinib lasted 6 to 18 months, then 6 months off drug.

Treatment in this sample: oral pan-JAK inhibitor, 5-10 mg twice daily. From PBMCs, CD4+ and CD8+ T cells were sorted. V lost 4 bases and J lost 2, with 14 bases in between. Germline values: CDR1 SGHAT, CDR2 FQNNGV. This CDR3 spans 15 amino acids. The sequencing template was cDNA reverse transcribed from extracted RNA. The assay was immunoSEQ multiplex PCR, and TCRdb's table has in-frame clones only and misses some. This repertoire shows about 200,000 clones, roughly 60% found once; its top ten account for 5.5%. This receptor was identified in a human donor with alopecia areata. The sample was CD4+ T cells sorted from blood, taken at week 24, from a patient treated with tofacitinib. The chain uses TRBV11-2 and TRBJ2-5; tentative D call: TRBD1 (5 bases). The CDR3 reads CASSSQVTTQETQYF. CDR3 bases: TGTGCCAGCAGCTCACAGGTTACCACTCAAGAGACCCAGTACTTC.